This TCR beta chain stems from a study of cytomegalovirus exposure and HLA in healthy donors. Whole-study context: A previous analysis identified approximately 110 million unique TCR beta sequences derived from some 200 million T cells.

Notes on the study in general: Many donors shared some public TCRs, even though most TCR sequences were rare. Analysis performed later showed TCR beta chains linked to HLA being more clonally expanded than equally common others. It was reported that TCR beta sequences correctly inferred the HLA-A and HLA-B alleles for most subjects.

Primers included in the PCR were 60 Vbeta and 13 Jbeta primers. Using immunoSEQ multiplex PCR, the repertoire was profiled, and TCRdb retains in-frame clones only, with some absent. The table lists fewer than 200,000 clones, roughly four fifths of them singletons. The germline V gene encodes CDR1 SGHNT and CDR2 YYREEE (reference sequence). J lost 2 bases, V lost 1 base, and 8 bases had no gene match. The CDR3 is 17 residues long. Regarding this clone: Its antigen is as yet unknown.

The material sequenced was PBMCs. The TCR was taken from a man between 18 and 29 years old in good health and CMV-seronegative. This chain links TRBV5-4 with TRBJ2-3; 9 nucleotides agree with TRBD2. CDR3 in amino acids: CASSLPSGEAPTDTQYF. CDR3 coding DNA: TGTGCCAGCAGCTTGCCTAGCGGGGAGGCCCCCACAGATACGCAGTATTTT.